In this sample, the clone carrying this T cell receptor (beta chain) turned up a few times. This entry comes from a study of blood T cell repertoires in COVID-19. Study-wide background: COVID-19 samples, acute and convalescent, were from the United States, Italy and Spain. Sources were T cells, B-cell-depleted T cells, or PBMCs; the material itself was cDNA or gDNA.

In the original analysis: Reference gene primer amplification gave nucleated cell count estimates. Method: immunoSEQ multiplex PCR; TCRdb's copy keeps in-frame clones and lacks some. V and J calls and clone size come straight from that table; D and trimming were deduced from the DNA. The table shows roughly 110,000 clones, with more than 75% occurring only once. The CDR3 runs to 13 residues. V was cut by 11 bases and J by 6 bases, with 14 bases left in between. The chain links TRBV12-3 or TRBV12-4 to TRBJ1-6; D gene uncertain. This TCR came from a man between 35 and 55 years old with acute or convalescent COVID-19. The sequenced sample was peripheral blood. DNA for the CDR3: TGTGCCGGAAGGACGGGAACTAATTCACCCCTCCACTTT. Its protein is CAGRTGTNSPLHF.